The following is a T cell receptor (beta chain) sequence with its context. Only a few counts were recorded for this clonotype. What this receptor recognizes is not known. No base quality values were provided; no much bigger clone lies one nucleotide off. To prepare the library, 5' RACE was applied. TCRdb lists the instrument as Illumina HiSeq 2500. A second PCR of about 6 to 11 cycles was run with a J-beta primer mix and a sample-barcoded 5' primer. A unique molecular identifier was introduced onto each TCR beta cDNA molecule by a template-switch 5' adaptor carrying 12 random nucleotides. At least 2.5 million CDR3-containing paired-end reads were obtained from each sample. The Mint cDNA synthesis kit, primed by a TRBC-specific oligonucleotide, was used to synthesize first-strand cDNA from all RNA. Following uracil-DNA glycosylase treatment, all cDNA underwent a first 18-cycle PCR with the universal primers M1SS and BC2_uni_R. In the authors' own workflow: Normalization of each sample was performed by random selection of 1 million high-quality reads, each carrying a distinct molecular identifier. Instead of being binned into consensus sequences, reads with shared molecular identifiers were discarded. MiTCR, set to a Q25 quality threshold and the strictest error-elimination algorithm, was used for CDR3 identification, clonotype clustering and error correction. A nonparametric unseen species model using Euler transformation provided a lower-bound estimate of total TCR beta diversity. Using fastp trimming at Q25 and MiXCR clonotype assembly, TCRdb reanalyzed the public sequencing data and kept in-frame beta chains. When rows share a CDR3 protein, they turn into one entry using the most common DNA and genes. The V and J calls were determined by TCRdb, not by the authors. Here the sample has hundreds of thousands of distinct CDR3 sequences; around half occur a single time. The ten most abundant clones make up around 18% of the sample.

The roughly 37 donors, aged about 6 to 100 years, were systemically healthy Caucasian individuals from Russia. Roughly 11 milliliters of peripheral blood were drawn from each donor into EDTA-treated Vacutainer tubes. Ficoll-Paque density-gradient centrifugation was used to isolate PBMCs, with at least 6.5 million per sample. Total RNA was extracted from PBMCs with Trizol reagent, with at least 5.5 micrograms obtained per sample. Naive CD45RAhigh/CD27high T cell percentages were measured by flow cytometry on a PBMC aliquot from every donor. The data originate from a study of blood T cells in healthy people across ages (dated by TCRdb to between 2014 and 2017). With regard to the full study: Template switching captured roughly one uniquely barcoded TCR beta cDNA molecule per two T cells in model experiments. Age-related changes in TCR beta repertoire diversity were measured in the study by deep sequencing normalized with unique cDNA molecular identifiers. The donors were divided into four age groups: young (average around 15 years), middle-aged (about 40), aged (about 62) and long-lived (roughly 82). To avoid experimental bias, donors of different ages were spread randomly across the sequencing lanes. Two additional independent replicas of 1 million unique cDNA reads from the same blood draw were analyzed for two donors (one aged 18 to 29 and one aged 80 or older). What the study reported, not specific to this receptor: Observed TCR beta diversity correlated strongly with the percentage of naive T cells measured by flow cytometry. Estimates of total diversity from one million sequenced T cells were regarded as lower bounds and underestimates. Observed TCR beta diversity per million T cells fell roughly linearly with age, and a significant reduction was already apparent by age around 36. Compared with the aged group, more naive CD4+ T cells, fewer expanded clones and increased TCR diversity were shown by the long-lived group, suggesting age selection. Because donor CMV infection status was unknown, age-related changes in expanded clonotypes were potentially confounded. Because profiling used bulk unsorted PBMCs, naive and antigen-experienced compartments could not be compared conclusively.

The germline V end is reduced by 5 bases and the J end by 4 bases; junction bases left unmatched: 11. The CDR3 measures 16 amino acids from cysteine to phenylalanine. The DNA shown is the 48-base CDR3, in frame from base 1. From the germline V gene, CDR1 is SGHTA and CDR2 is FQGNSA. This chain is built from TRBV7-2 and TRBJ2-3, and 8 junction bases match TRBD2. The receptor's source is a man older than 75 in good health. Source material: blood. The CDR3 amino acid sequence is: CASSPGAGVGADTQYF. The sequenced DNA is TGTGCCAGCAGCCCCGGAGCGGGAGTGGGCGCAGATACGCAGTATTTT.